What follows is one T cell receptor (beta chain) and its context. The antigen is unknown. This sample is drawn from a study of radiation and T cells in renal cell carcinoma. Study-wide findings and caveats: Baseline intratumoral clonotype presence is unknown without pretreatment biopsies.

The time point here: blood 4 weeks post-SBRT, at nephrectomy. Treatment specified: 15 Gy SBRT to primary tumor, nephrectomy 4 weeks later. Germline CDR1 and CDR2: MDHEN and SYDVKM. This CDR3 has 15 amino acids. The V end lost 8 bases, the J end lost 8 bases, and 24 bases lay between the germline ends. Only in-frame clones appear in the TCRdb table, and some are missing; sequencing was by immunoSEQ multiplex PCR. Found here are about 73,000 clones, roughly 85% of them singletons; the top ten hold 2.4%. The clonotype originates from an older woman with renal cell carcinoma. The chain has TRBV28 and TRBJ1-2; D remains ambiguous. This specimen was blood, taken from a patient whose treatment included radiotherapy and nephrectomy. The CDR3 region is CASRLGGENFGGYTF. CDR3 bases: TGTGCCAGCCGCCTTGGTGGGGAGAATTTCGGAGGCTACACCTTC.